The 3 T cell receptor beta chains given below trace back to one sample, sequenced in a study of CD8 T cells in Susac syndrome. RNA was extracted with the RNeasy kit, and a quantity of about 0.45 to 1 ug was reverse transcribed using random hexamers. MiXCR was run by TCRdb on the immunoSEQ multiplex PCR reads, yielding one entry per CDR3 protein. The sample lists more than 110,000 distinct CDR3 sequences; around 94% were seen once. Sequencing was performed on CD8+ T cells from PBMCs. These receptors were taken from a human donor in good health.

The chain links TRBV29-1 to TRBJ2-3, with D unclear. Germline lookup yields CDR1 SQVTM and CDR2 ANQGSEA. This CDR3 contains 11 residues. V was pared by 8 bases and J by 4 bases, with 10 bases between. CDR3 in amino acids: CSSRPPDTQYF. The CDR3 DNA sequence: TGCAGCTCCCGCCCCCCAGATACGCAGTATTTT.

V usage is TRBV4-3 and J usage is TRBJ2-7, with 7 bases that match TRBD1. Germline CDR1 and CDR2: LGHNA and YSLEER. CDR3 length equals 15 residues. The ends lost 1 base at V and 1 base at J; junction bases unmatched: 4. CDR3: CASSQGLQGSYEQYF. In DNA form, the CDR3 reads TGCGCCAGCAGCCAAGGATTACAGGGGTCCTACGAGCAGTACTTC.

There are a few counts of this clonotype. The chain has TRBV7-9 and TRBJ1-1; D not resolved. Looked up from germline, CDR1 is SEHNR and CDR2 is FQNEAQ (reference sequence). The length of the CDR3 is 13 residues. Trimming removed 3 bases from V and 1 base from J, with 6 bases in between. The CDR3 protein is CASSLERNTEAFF. DNA for the CDR3: TGTGCCAGCAGCTTGGAGAGGAACACTGAAGCTTTCTTT.